Below, 32 T cell receptor beta chains from the same sample are listed, as sequenced in a study of sequential checkpoint blockade in melanoma. Treatment in this sample: randomized to nivolumab then ipilimumab (arm A) or the reverse (arm B). Sequencing used immunoSEQ multiplex PCR; TCRdb keeps in-frame clones, though not all of them. The sample holds about 21,000 clones, roughly 80% seen once. The specimen comprised CD8+ T cells sorted from blood (inferred from file names), sampled from a patient given nivolumab and ipilimumab in sequence. These receptors were taken from a human donor with melanoma.

Judged by abundance, this clone is medium-sized. The V and J genes are TRBV1 and TRBJ2-7; the table's D call, TRBD2, was not checked against the DNA. TRBV1 is designated a pseudogene. This CDR3 spans 20 amino acids. The CDR3 sequence is CTSSQDTKGTSGSIHYEQYF. The CDR3 DNA is TGCACCAGCAGCCAAGATACGAAGGGGACTAGCGGGAGCATTCACTACGAGCAGTACTTC.

The V call is TRBV5-1, the J call TRBJ2-5; D not resolved. Looked up from germline, CDR1 is SGHRS and CDR2 is YFSETQ. The CDR3 loop spans 14 amino acids. The V gene lost 1 base and the J gene lost 2 bases, with 9 bases spanning the gap. The CDR3 DNA is TGCGCCAGCAGCTTGTATCCAGAACAAGAGACCCAGTACTTC. As protein: CASSLYPEQETQYF.

The genes are TRBV18 and TRBJ1-1; the D is unclear. Per germline, CDR1 KGHSH and CDR2 LQKENI. The CDR3 length is 13 residues. Trimming removed 2 bases from V and 0 bases from J, with 4 bases in between. The CDR3 reads CASSPIMNTEAFF. The CDR3 DNA follows: TGTGCCAGCTCACCAATCATGAACACTGAAGCTTTCTTT.

V and J are TRBV5-1 and TRBJ1-5, with a weak D call TRBD1 (6 bases). Germline V gives CDR1 SGHRS, CDR2 YFSETQ. CDR3 size: 15 residues. Trimming took 0 bases from V and 4 from J, leaving 11 bases between them. The CDR3 bases are TGCGCCAGCAGCTTGGGGACAGCGGGAAATCAGCCCCAGCATTTT. The encoded protein is CASSLGTAGNQPQHF.

V is TRBV7-6 and J is TRBJ1-1; weak D call: TRBD1 (5 bases). Trimming stripped 5 bases from V and 4 bases from J, with 23 bases between. Germline V gene lookup returns CDR1 SGHVS and CDR2 FNYEAQ. The CDR3 sequence is 17 residues long. This chain's CDR3 is CASSPGSGDWIITEAFF. The CDR3 coding sequence is TGTGCCAGCAGCCCGGGGTCGGGGGACTGGATTATCACTGAAGCTTTCTTT.

With regard to this clone: One end of the junction fails to match germline, which may point to a read error. The chain carries TRBV7-6 and TRBJ2-7, with D maybe TRBD1 (5 bases). Per germline, CDR1 SGHVS and CDR2 FNYEAQ. The CDR3 loop spans 13 amino acids. The CDR3 DNA reads TGCGCCAGCTCTTTTAGGGGTTCCTACGAGCAGTACTTC. It yields the protein CASSFRGSYEQYF. Combining the CDR3 with reference TRBV7-6 and TRBJ2-7 gives the whole variable domain GAGVSQSPRYKVTKRGQDVALRCDPISGHVSLYWYRQALGQGPEFLTYFNYEAQQDKSGLPNDRFSAERPEGSISTLTIQRTEQRDSAMYRCASSFRGSYEQYFGPGTRLTVT.

The CDR3 here is CASSQTPGQGWGIQYF. The CDR3 region has the DNA TGTGCCAGCAGTCAGACTCCGGGACAGGGTTGGGGCATTCAGTACTTC. The chain employs TRBV2 and TRBJ2-4; TRBD1 matches at 9 bases. CDR1 is SNHLY and CDR2 is FYNNEI in the germline V gene. The CDR3 contains 16 residues. V lost 5 bases, J lost 9 bases, and 14 bases stayed unmatched. Combining the CDR3 with reference TRBV2 and TRBJ2-4 gives the whole variable domain EPEVTQTPSHQVTQMGQEVILRCVPISNHLYFYWYRQILGQKVEFLVSFYNNEISEKSEIFDDQFSVERPDGSNFTLKIRSTKLEDSAMYFCASSQTPGQGWGIQYFGAGTRLSVL.

The count of this clone is one. The J gene is TRBJ1-6, the V gene TRBV6-5, with D possibly TRBD1 on 6 matching bases. The CDR3 has 13 residues. V was shortened by 8 bases and J by 10 bases, with 15 bases between the two germline ends. CDR1 is MNHEY, CDR2 SVGAGI, per germline. This CDR3 is CASGQITVSPLHF. The CDR3 DNA reads TGTGCCAGCGGACAGATAACGGTGTCACCCCTCCACTTT.

This chain joins TRBV9 and TRBJ2-5; 14 bases fit TRBD2. The CDR3 runs to 16 residues. The V segment lost 4 bases and the J segment 7 bases; nucleotides outside the gene matches: 9. Per germline, CDR1 SGDLS and CDR2 YYNGEE. The CDR3 nucleotides read TGTGCCAGCAGCCCCCCGACTAGCGGGAGGGAAGGGACCCAGTACTTC. This translates into CASSPPTSGREGTQYF.

The chain joins TRBV27 to TRBJ2-1; TRBD2 matches 7 bases. The V and J ends lost 6 bases and 5 bases, in that order; junction bases with no gene match: 10. Germline V lookup: CDR1 MNHEY, CDR2 SMNVEV (reference sequence). The CDR3 is made up of 15 amino acids. CDR3 loop: CASRPGLDFDNEQFF. The DNA for the CDR3 is TGTGCCAGCAGACCTGGACTAGACTTTGACAATGAGCAGTTCTTC.

The V gene is TRBV27, the J gene TRBJ1-2; D not resolved. The V gene's germline CDR1 is MNHEY and CDR2 SMNVEV (reference sequence). This CDR3 has 13 residues. Trimming took off 6 bases at V and 4 bases at J, with 12 bases between the two ends. The CDR3 nucleotides are TGTGCCAGCAGCGTCAGCCGACTCTATGGCTACACCTTC. It yields the protein CASSVSRLYGYTF.

The V gene is TRBV5-6, the J gene TRBJ2-1, with a weak D call TRBD2 (6 bases). There are 14 residues in the CDR3. Deletions cut 0 bases from V and 2 bases from J, with 6 bases between. Germline CDR1 is SGHDT and CDR2 is YYEEEE. The CDR3: CASSLGGAYNEQFF. In DNA form, the CDR3 reads TGTGCCAGCAGCTTGGGGGGGGCCTACAATGAGCAGTTCTTC.

The chain combines TRBV19 with TRBJ2-1, with 8 bases fitting TRBD2. From germline, CDR1 is LNHDA and CDR2 SQIVND (reference sequence). This CDR3 is 14 amino acids long. Losses at the gene ends were 5 bases for V and 8 bases for J; bases not matched to a gene: 8. CDR3 sequence reads: CASSLGSGMYEQFF. The CDR3 region has the DNA TGTGCCAGTAGTCTTGGTAGCGGGATGTATGAGCAGTTCTTC.

This rearrangement joins TRBV28 to TRBJ2-7; D is possibly TRBD2 (5 bases). This CDR3 region has 12 residues. Deletions cut 6 bases from V and 1 base from J, with 7 bases between. The germline gives CDR1 MDHEN, CDR2 SYDVKM. Here the CDR3 DNA reads TGTGCCAGCAGGGACTGGTCCTACGAGCAGTACTTC. It encodes CASRDWSYEQYF.

The CDR3 nucleotides read TGTGCCAGCAGCTTAGGGGCGCAGCCCCAGCATTTT. Its translation is CASSLGAQPQHF. The rearrangement uses TRBV7-9 and TRBJ1-5; no clear D. Germline V lookup: CDR1 SEHNR, CDR2 FQNEAQ (reference sequence). This CDR3 is built from 12 residues. V lost 1 base, J lost 7 bases, and 5 bases lay in between. The entire variable domain, with the rest obtained from reference TRBV7-9 and TRBJ1-5, is as follows: DTGVSQNPRHKITKRGQNVTFRCDPISEHNRLYWYRQTLGQGPEFLTYFQNEAQLEKSRLLSDRFSAERPKGSFSTLEIQRTEQGDSAMYLCASSLGAQPQHFGDGTRLSIL.

V is TRBV7-7 and J is TRBJ2-1; TRBD1 might be the D (5 bases). This CDR3 has 13 residues. Germline V gene sequence: CDR1 SSHAT, CDR2 FNYEAQ (reference sequence). The V end lost 1 base, the J end lost 7 bases, and 8 bases lay between the germline ends. The DNA for the CDR3 is TGTGCCAGCAGCTTAGGACAGATTAATGAGCAGTTCTTC. It encodes CASSLGQINEQFF.

V and J are TRBV15 and TRBJ1-1, with TRBD1 as a possible D gene (6 bases). Between the trimmed V and J ends, which lost 0 bases and 7 bases, there was a span of 18 bases. This CDR3 spans 16 amino acids. The V gene's germline CDR1 is LNHNV and CDR2 YYDKDF (reference sequence). CDR3 protein: CATSRDLQGPLIEAFF. For the CDR3, the DNA is TGTGCCACCAGCAGAGATCTACAGGGCCCTCTTATTGAAGCTTTCTTT.

The chain is built from TRBV4-1 and TRBJ2-5; TRBD1 matches at 9 bases. This CDR3 is 16 amino acids long. V gave up 4 bases and J gave up 2 bases; unmatched junction bases: 8. The germline V gene has CDR1 MGHRA and CDR2 YSYEKL. The CDR3 DNA sequence: TGCGCCAGCAGCCTTGGGGTGGGACAGGGACAAGAGACCCAGTACTTC. It specifies CASSLGVGQGQETQYF.

This chain joins TRBV5-1 and TRBJ1-2; TRBD1 matches at 7 bases. The CDR3 is 15 residues long. The V segment lost 2 bases and the J segment 6 bases; nucleotides outside the gene matches: 10. The germline V gene has CDR1 SGHRS and CDR2 YFSETQ. CDR3 in DNA: TGCGCCAGCAGCTTTGAAACAGGGGCCGCCAATGGCTACACCTTC. The encoded protein is CASSFETGAANGYTF.

The rearrangement uses TRBV27 and TRBJ2-1; TRBD1 matches at 7 bases. The junction had 8 bases not matched to a gene; V was cut back by 3 bases and J by 6 bases. Germline V gives CDR1 MNHEY, CDR2 SMNVEV (reference sequence). This CDR3 contains 15 residues. CDR3 sequence (DNA): TGTGCCAGCAGTTTCAGGGGGAGATCGGTCAATGAGCAGTTCTTC. Its protein is CASSFRGRSVNEQFF.

V gene TRBV9 combines with J gene TRBJ2-1, with TRBD2 as a possible D gene (6 bases). Trimming shortened V by 8 bases and J by 12 bases, and 15 bases separated the two germline ends. In germline, CDR1 is SGDLS, CDR2 YYNGEE. The CDR3 length is 11 residues. CDR3 amino acids: CARGGVVPQFF. The CDR3 DNA reads TGTGCCAGAGGCGGGGTAGTCCCGCAGTTCTTC. Complete variable domain (other parts from reference TRBV9 and TRBJ2-1): DSGVTQTPKHLITATGQRVTLRCSPRSGDLSVYWYQQSLDQGLQFLIQYYNGEERAKGNILERFSAQQFPDLHSELNLSSLELGDSALYFCARGGVVPQFFGPGTRLTVL.

This sequence joins TRBV4-1 and TRBJ2-1; 10 bases are a match to TRBD2. The germline gives CDR1 MGHRA, CDR2 YSYEKL. This CDR3 spans 16 amino acids. V was clipped by 1 base and J by 9 bases; unmatched bases: 9. The CDR3 bases are TGCGCCAGCAGCCAAGTCCTTAGCGGGGGGATGTCTGAGCAGTTCTTC. It codes for CASSQVLSGGMSEQFF.

The chain joins TRBV10-3 to TRBJ2-2; TRBD1 agrees at 7 bases. Germline V gene data show CDR1 as ENHRY and CDR2 as SYGVKD. V shed 8 bases and J 4 bases; nucleotides not matched to a gene: 7. The CDR3 runs 14 residues. The CDR3 region has the DNA TGTGCCATCGGTACAGGGGACCCCACCGGGGAGCTGTTTTTT. This gives the protein CAIGTGDPTGELFF.

The V gene is TRBV7-2, the J gene TRBJ1-5; 11 nucleotides agree with TRBD1. V shed 0 bases and J 0 bases; nucleotides not matched to a gene: 4. CDR3 length: 18 residues. The V gene's germline CDR1 is SGHTA and CDR2 FQGNSA. CDR3 in DNA: TGTGCCAGCAGCTTAGCTGGACAGGGGGCTTATAGCAATCAGCCCCAGCATTTT. Protein product: CASSLAGQGAYSNQPQHF. Together with reference TRBV7-2 and TRBJ1-5, the CDR3 gives the full variable domain: GAGVSQSPSNKVTEKGKDVELRCDPISGHTALYWYRQSLGQGLEFLIYFQGNSAPDKSGLPSDRFSAERTGGSVSTLTIQRTQQEDSAVYLCASSLAGQGAYSNQPQHFGDGTRLSIL.

This clone has only one observation. V usage is TRBV7-9 and J usage is TRBJ1-1, with D maybe TRBD1 (5 bases). The length of the CDR3 is 15 residues. Germline assignment: CDR1 SEHNR and CDR2 FQNEAQ (reference sequence). V was pared by 0 bases and J by 1 base, with 9 bases between. The CDR3 region has the DNA TGTGCCAGCAGCTTAGCGGTGGGGCGGAACACTGAAGCTTTCTTT. Amino acid sequence: CASSLAVGRNTEAFF.

The genes are TRBV2 and TRBJ1-3; no clear D gene. With 3 bases removed from V and 4 bases from J, the gap between germline ends came to 13 bases. The CDR3 extends over 15 amino acids. Germline loops: CDR1 SNHLY, CDR2 FYNNEI. The CDR3: CASSDIQAPGNTIYF. DNA of the CDR3: TGTGCCAGCAGTGATATCCAGGCACCGGGAAACACCATATATTTT.

The chain employs TRBV29-1 and TRBJ2-1; no firm D call. V was clipped by 8 bases and J by 0 bases, with 17 bases between them. This CDR3 is built from 15 residues. CDR1 and CDR2 from the germline V gene are SQVTM and ANQGSEA. The CDR3 DNA sequence: TGCAGCCCGATTCGTGGCGGTAGCTCCTACAATGAGCAGTTCTTC. It translates to CSPIRGGSSYNEQFF.

The chain links TRBV2 to TRBJ2-2, with 7 bases identical to TRBD2. With V trimmed by 7 bases and J by 4 bases, 9 bases remained unmatched. The CDR3 consists of 15 residues. CDR1 and CDR2 from the germline V gene are SNHLY and FYNNEI. CDR3 residues: CASTPSGMGTGELFF. The CDR3 DNA reads TGTGCCAGCACCCCGAGCGGGATGGGCACCGGGGAGCTGTTTTTT.

V gene TRBV7-9 combines with J gene TRBJ2-7, with TRBD1 identical over 9 bases. The CDR3 extends over 18 amino acids. Germline assignment: CDR1 SEHNR and CDR2 FQNEAQ (reference sequence). The V segment lost 5 bases and the J segment 5 bases; nucleotides outside the gene matches: 19. CDR3 amino acids: CASSLSTPTGQGFHEQYF. The CDR3 nucleotides are TGTGCCAGCAGCCTATCAACTCCTACCGGACAGGGGTTTCACGAGCAGTACTTC.

The chain joins TRBV9 to TRBJ1-2; a possible D gene is TRBD1 (5 bases). CDR1 SGDLS and CDR2 YYNGEE come from the germline V gene. There are 16 residues in the CDR3. Trimming stripped 2 bases from V and 2 bases from J, with 16 bases between. In nucleotides, the CDR3 is TGTGCCAGCAGCGTTTCCCCGGGACTCCCGAACTATGGCTACACCTTC. Its translation is CASSVSPGLPNYGYTF.

This clone appeared a single time. This chain joins TRBV6-5 and TRBJ2-1, with 8 nucleotides matching TRBD1. V dropped 0 bases and J dropped 6; count of bases not matched to a gene: 7. Looked up from germline, CDR1 is MNHEY and CDR2 is SVGAGI. The CDR3 sequence is 16 residues long. CDR3 protein: CASSYSQGVVFNEQFF. In DNA, the CDR3 is TGTGCCAGCAGTTACTCACAGGGGGTTGTGTTCAATGAGCAGTTCTTC.

This clone was observed a few times. Additional DNA sequences in this sample encode the identical CDR3. The chain carries TRBV5-6 and TRBJ1-5; tentatively, D is TRBD1 (5 bases). Germline assignment: CDR1 SGHDT and CDR2 YYEEEE. Trimming removed 1 base at V and 9 bases at J, with 20 bases between. The CDR3 is 16 amino acids. In DNA, the CDR3 is TGTGCCAGCAGCTTGCCGGCAGGGCCCATAATAAGGCCCCAGCATTTT. Residues: CASSLPAGPIIRPQHF. The variable domain in full, completed from reference TRBV5-6 and TRBJ1-5, reads DAGVTQSPTHLIKTRGQQVTLRCSPKSGHDTVSWYQQALGQGPQFIFQYYEEEERQRGNFPDRFSGHQFPNYSSELNVNALLLGDSALYLCASSLPAGPIIRPQHFGDGTRLSIL.